This TCR beta chain was sequenced during a study of blood T cell repertoires in COVID-19. Looked up from germline, CDR1 is MDHEN and CDR2 is SYDVKM. This CDR3 has 18 residues. The germline V and J ends were trimmed by 4 bases and 6 bases, with 25 bases remaining between them. The authors' processing: Estimation of nucleated cell counts was performed using reference gene primer amplification. Sequenced by immunoSEQ multiplex PCR; TCRdb stores in-frame clones only, minus some. V and J calls and clone size are given by that table; D and trimming were obtained from the DNA. Of more than 60,000 clones in the sample, about 92% were seen once.

This receptor was identified in a woman of 80 years or more with active or convalescent COVID-19. V and J are TRBV28 and TRBJ2-1, with TRBD1 as a possible D gene (6 bases). The material sequenced was peripheral blood. CDR3 nucleotide sequence: TGTGCCAGCAGTTCCGTGGTAGGGGGTCCCGATTTACTCAATGAGCAGTTCTTC. Translated, it gives CASSSVVGGPDLLNEQFF.